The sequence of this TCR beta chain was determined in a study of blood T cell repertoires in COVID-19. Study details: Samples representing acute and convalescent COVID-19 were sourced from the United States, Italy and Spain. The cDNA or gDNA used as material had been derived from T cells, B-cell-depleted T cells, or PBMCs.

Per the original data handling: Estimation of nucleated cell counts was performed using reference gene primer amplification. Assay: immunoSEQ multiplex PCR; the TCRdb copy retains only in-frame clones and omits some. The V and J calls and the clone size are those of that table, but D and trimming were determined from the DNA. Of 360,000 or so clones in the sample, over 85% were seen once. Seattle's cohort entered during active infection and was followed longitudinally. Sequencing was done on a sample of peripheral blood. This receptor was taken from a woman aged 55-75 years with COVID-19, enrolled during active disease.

In DNA form, the CDR3 reads TGTGCCAGTGATGGGACAGGCCGAAACTATGGCTACACCTTC. It translates to CASDGTGRNYGYTF. The J gene is TRBJ1-2, the V gene TRBV6-6; TRBD1 aligns across 8 bases. CDR3 length equals 14 residues. J gave up 2 bases and V 9 bases, and 8 bases lay outside the gene matches. Looked up from germline, CDR1 is MNHNY and CDR2 is SVGAGI (reference sequence).